This entry features one T cell receptor (beta chain) sequence. Antigen: not known. The record originates from a study of OX40 agonist ivuxolimab in advanced cancers. On the study more broadly: Every patient in dose escalation had hepatocellular carcinoma, melanoma, renal cell or head and neck cancer. Among those enrolled, mean age was about 58 years (range roughly 23 to 79) and over 70% were male.

V was cut by 7 bases and J by 8 bases, with 15 bases left in between. CDR3 length: 13 residues. In germline, CDR1 is SEHNR, CDR2 FQNEAQ (reference sequence). Data came from immunoSEQ multiplex PCR; TCRdb stores just in-frame clones and leaves some out. The sample includes under 50,000 clones, almost 80% seen only once; the top ten take 7.9%. Autoimmune disease history or systemic immunosuppression was exclusionary. Notes on the study in general: Averaged across samples, CD8+ T cells carried more expanded clones than CD4+ did.

J is TRBJ2-1 and V is TRBV7-9; no firm D call. This specimen consisted of CD4+ or CD8+ T cells sorted from blood, obtained in a trial of the OX40 agonist ivuxolimab. The TCR originated in an adult with an advanced solid tumor such as melanoma, head and neck, liver or kidney cancer. The CDR3 loop reads CASTSFRVDEQFF. The DNA for the CDR3 is TGTGCCAGCACCTCATTCCGAGTCGATGAGCAGTTCTTC.